This TCR beta chain was obtained from a study of Graves' ophthalmopathy and Graves' hyperthyroidism. Amplification of TCR beta CDR3 regions used RNA transcripts. First-round RT-PCR employed HTBI primers, with a second-round multiplex PCR after it. TCRdb independently ran MiXCR on the multiplex PCR reads; one entry per CDR3 protein. The data contain 150,000 or so distinct CDR3 sequences, less than 45% of them singletons. Patients were left out if they had other autoimmune diseases, uncontrolled infections, pregnancy or lactation. Germline assignment: CDR1 KGHDR and CDR2 SFDVKD. V lost 4 bases and J lost 2; bases outside the gene matches: 6. This CDR3 is built from 15 residues. This clonotype was picked up many times.

Sequencing input: peripheral blood. V usage is TRBV24-1 and J usage is TRBJ2-7; 8 bases align to TRBD1. This TCR was recovered from a woman aged 35 to 49 with Graves' ophthalmopathy. The CDR3 sequence is CATSDDRGPTYEQYF. In DNA, the CDR3 is TGTGCCACCAGTGACGACAGGGGTCCTACCTACGAGCAGTACTTC.